This T cell receptor (beta chain) emerged from a study of blood T cell repertoires in COVID-19. Overall study: Samples representing acute and convalescent COVID-19 were sourced from the United States, Italy and Spain. T cells, B-cell-depleted T cells, or PBMCs provided the cDNA or gDNA that served as material.

Original analysis: Reference gene primer amplification gave estimated nucleated cell counts. Produced via immunoSEQ multiplex PCR; TCRdb's table is partial and in-frame only. For V, J and clone size, that table is used; D and trimming come from the DNA. The table includes roughly 190,000 clones, about 85% detected once. Germline CDR1 SGDLS, CDR2 YYNGEE. The length of the CDR3 is 15 residues. The J segment lost 2 bases and the V segment lost 4 bases, leaving 4 bases of the junction unmatched. V and J are TRBV9 and TRBJ2-1; 9 bases agree with TRBD1. What was sequenced was peripheral blood. The receptor comes from a human donor in a cohort sampled during active COVID-19. The CDR3 protein is CASSLDRGTYNEQFF. CDR3 nucleotides: TGTGCCAGCAGCCTCGACAGGGGGACCTACAATGAGCAGTTCTTC.